This T cell receptor (beta chain) was identified in a study of graft-versus-host responses after intestinal transplantation. Study-wide background: Recipients uniformly received anti-thymocyte globulin induction, followed by tacrolimus and steroids for roughly 3 years. Study-level points and caveats: Recipient-marrow GvH clones were detected, some having first appeared in ileum or blood.

Sequencing was performed with immunoSEQ multiplex PCR; in TCRdb, only in-frame clones are kept and a portion is missing. The top ten hold 0.75% to 0.95% of the sample, which has about 35,000 clones, about 95% seen once. After removal of 0 bases from V and 4 bases from J, the junction contained 3 bases not matched to a gene. Germline values: CDR1 SGHRS, CDR2 YFSETQ. The CDR3 consists of 14 residues. Details on this clone: Its antigen remains unknown. The sample carries other DNA sequences with the same CDR3.

This clonotype originated in a human patient who received an intestinal transplant, so some T cells may come from the graft donor. This sample comprised PBMCs, obtained 16 days after intestinal transplant. The rearrangement links TRBV5-1 to TRBJ2-7, with 8 bases matching TRBD1. DNA for the CDR3: TGCGCCAGCAGCTTGGCAGGGGGCGGATACGAGCAGTACTTC. The encoded protein is CASSLAGGGYEQYF.